This TCR beta chain comes out of a study of blood T cell repertoires in COVID-19. The overall study: Samples representing acute and convalescent COVID-19 were sourced from the United States, Italy and Spain. Nucleic acid was either cDNA or gDNA, and it came from T cells, B-cell-depleted T cells, or PBMCs.

In the source study's methods: The assay estimated nucleated cells by amplifying reference gene primers. Sequencing was performed with immunoSEQ multiplex PCR; in TCRdb, only in-frame clones are kept and a portion is missing. D and trimming come from the DNA, and the V and J calls and clone size come from that table. The top ten hold about 4.1% of the sample, which has approximately 97,000 clones, over 70% seen once. Germline CDR1 and CDR2: LGHNA and YSLEER. V gave up 3 bases and J gave up 4 bases, with 24 bases separating them. This CDR3 region has 18 residues. This receptor was obtained from a man aged 60 to 75 with acute or convalescent COVID-19. Sequencing was done on a sample of peripheral blood. This rearrangement joins TRBV4-3 to TRBJ1-2; possibly TRBD1 for D (6 bases). The CDR3 coding sequence is TGCGCCAGCAGCCAGGGGAGCACCACAGGGACGACTCTCTATGGCTACACCTTC. Its protein is CASSQGSTTGTTLYGYTF.